This entry is about one T cell receptor beta chain. Researchers ran immunoSEQ v3.0 at survey level. Assay used: immunoSEQ multiplex PCR; TCRdb lists only in-frame clones, some missing. The table includes some 31,000 clones, around 97% detected once. The junction had 7 bases not matched to a gene; V was cut back by 2 bases and J by 6 bases. The CDR3 covers 15 residues. Germline-derived CDR1 and CDR2 are MDHEN and SYDVKM. The data originate from a study of long-term antiretroviral therapy in people with HIV. The clonotype was recovered from a man aged 25-40 years with HIV. The chain links TRBV28 to TRBJ2-7, with TRBD1 matching 10 bases. The input for sequencing was unsorted PBMCs, taken 7.6 years after starting antiretroviral therapy. This CDR3 is CASSLTGTGALEQYF. The CDR3 DNA reads TGTGCCAGCAGTTTAACCGGGACAGGGGCTCTCGAGCAGTACTTC.